The 8 T cell receptor beta chains below were found in one sample sequenced in a study of molecular identifiers for immune sequencing clone quantification. TCRdb itself ran the PCR reads through MiXCR, one entry per CDR3 protein. The sample includes 70,000 to 95,000 distinct CDR3 sequences, roughly 19% seen only once; the top ten take 0.85%. The sample was naive CD8+ T cells from blood, with Jurkat cell RNA spiked in. Regarding subset: FACS-sorted CD8+CD4-CCR7+CD45RA+ naive T cells. These receptors all stem from a human donor in good health. Some libraries in this study had Jurkat cell RNA spiked in.

The CDR3, as DNA: TGCGCCAGCAGCCAGGAACCGGGACAGCTTAATCAGCCCCAGCATTTT. Translating it yields CASSQEPGQLNQPQHF. This chain joins TRBV4-1 and TRBJ1-5, with 7 bases fitting TRBD1. Germline assignment: CDR1 MGHRA and CDR2 YSYEKL. J lost 4 bases, V lost 3 bases, and 9 bases had no gene match. The CDR3 runs 16 residues.

Remarks on this clonotype: One base away lies a much larger clone, so this may be a sequencing read error. The V call is TRBV7-9, the J call TRBJ2-3, with a weak D call TRBD2 (6 bases). Germline lookup yields CDR1 SEHNR and CDR2 FQNEAQ (reference sequence). This CDR3 is 15 amino acids long. The CDR3 nucleotides are TGTGCCTGCAGCCATGAGCGGGTCGCCACAGATACGCAGTATTTT. Protein sequence: CACSHERVATDTQYF.

This clonotype has ten or more counts. V usage is TRBV29-1 and J usage is TRBJ2-1; 9 positions agree with TRBD2. The V gene's germline CDR1 is SQVTM and CDR2 ANQGSEA. The CDR3 is 18 residues long. The junction had 10 bases not matched to a gene; V was cut back by 1 base and J by 0 bases. The CDR3 loop is CSVEATILAGLSYNEQFF. In DNA form, the CDR3 reads TGCAGCGTTGAAGCCACGATACTAGCGGGTCTCTCCTACAATGAGCAGTTCTTC.

Concerning this clonotype: A much bigger clone sits one base away, suggesting this may be a read error. The genes are TRBV6-2 or TRBV6-3 and TRBJ1-1; D is ambiguous. CDR3 length equals 15 residues. Germline loops: CDR1 MNHEY, CDR2 SVGEGT. The CDR3 sequence is CASRQSAPSPTEASF. The CDR3 DNA reads as TGTGCCAGCAGGCAGAGTGCCCCCTCCCCCACTGAAGCTTCCTTT.

This clonotype was observed many times. The V and J genes are TRBV7-2 and TRBJ2-1; D is uncertain. The V end was cut by 3 bases, the J end by 4 bases, with 4 bases between. The CDR3 totals 12 residues. The germline CDR1 and CDR2 sequences are SGHTA and FQGNSA. CDR3 DNA sequence: TGTGCCAGCAGCTTCGCATACAATGAGCAGTTCTTC. It codes for CASSFAYNEQFF. Combining the CDR3 with reference TRBV7-2 and TRBJ2-1 gives the whole variable domain GAGVSQSPSNKVTEKGKDVELRCDPISGHTALYWYRQSLGQGLEFLIYFQGNSAPDKSGLPSDRFSAERTGGSVSTLTIQRTQQEDSAVYLCASSFAYNEQFFGPGTRLTVL.

This chain links TRBV5-3 with TRBJ2-5; unclear D gene. TRBV5-3 is an ORF, and what it does is uncertain. The CDR3 has 14 amino acids. Trimming stripped 8 bases from V and 3 bases from J, with 17 bases between. This chain's CDR3 is CASSVPRPEETQYF. Here the CDR3 DNA reads TGTGCCAGCAGCGTTCCGCGGCCGGAAGAGACCCAGTACTTC.

This clonotype was observed many times. The chain recombines TRBV5-5 with TRBJ1-5; weak D call: TRBD1 (6 bases). This CDR3 is 16 amino acids long. Per germline, CDR1 SGHKS and CDR2 YYEKEE (reference sequence). Trimming took off 0 bases at V and 6 bases at J, with 16 bases between the two ends. CDR3 residues: CASSLVLGQRGQPQHF. The CDR3 DNA sequence: TGTGCCAGCAGCTTGGTTCTTGGACAGCGGGGTCAGCCCCAGCATTTT.

Remarks on this clonotype: This may be a read error: a much more frequent sequence differs by one nucleotide. The rearrangement uses TRBV29-1 and TRBJ2-1, with D perhaps TRBD1 or TRBD2 (5 bases each). The V gene's germline CDR1 is SQVTM and CDR2 ANQGSEA. The CDR3 length is 16 residues. The CDR3 coding sequence is TGCAGCGTTGACGGGGTTGTGGGGCGCTCCCACAATGAGCAGTTCTTC. This translates into CSVDGVVGRSHNEQFF.